Shown below are 7 T cell receptor beta chains from a single sample sequenced in a study of metastatic and nonmetastatic thyroid tumors. TCRdb re-called the PCR reads through MiXCR. This table holds some 14,000 clones, more than 20% found once. Ahead of thyroid surgery, no patient had received treatment of any kind. The specimen was tumor tissue. These receptors all stem from a female donor with papillary thyroid cancer or a benign thyroid nodule (not recorded which). Some clones in this sample may be carry-over from other donors' samples.

Worth noting for this clone: Relative to the germline gene, one junction end is altered; a read error may explain this. This sequence joins TRBV20-1 and TRBJ2-3; TRBD2 matches 9 bases. Per germline, CDR1 DFQATT and CDR2 SNEGSKA (reference sequence). The CDR3 covers 16 residues. DNA of the CDR3: TGTATTGCTAGCTCGACTAGCGGTGAGGGGCGAGATACGCAGTATTTT. Translation gives CIASSTSGEGRDTQYF.

The rearrangement links TRBV11-1 to TRBJ2-3; D is ambiguous. This CDR3 is built from 16 residues. Trimming removed 2 bases from V and 1 base from J, with 13 bases in between. The germline CDR1 and CDR2 sequences are SGHAT and FQDESV (reference sequence). CDR3 amino acids: CASSLFPGTGTDTQYF. CDR3 nucleotide sequence: TGTGCCAGCAGCTTATTTCCAGGAACGGGCACAGATACGCAGTATTTT.

This clone was picked up many times. The junction departs from germline at one end; a sequencing error may be responsible. The genes are TRBV20-1 and TRBJ1-5; TRBD1 aligns across 7 bases. Germline values: CDR1 DFQATT, CDR2 SNEGSKA (reference sequence). CDR3 length: 16 amino acids. The CDR3: CSATPTTGIRNQSQHF. In nucleotides, the CDR3 is TGCAGTGCCACACCCACGACAGGGATACGCAATCAGTCCCAGCATTTT.

The gene calls are TRBV7-8 and TRBJ2-7; 12 bases are a match to TRBD1. The V gene end was trimmed by 5 bases and the J gene end by 3 bases; junction bases not matched to a gene: 8. This CDR3 spans 16 amino acids. CDR1 is SGHVS and CDR2 is FQNEAQ in the germline V gene. The CDR3, as DNA: TGTGCCAGCAGCGGGACAGGGGGCCTCCCGTACTACGAGCAGTACTTC. The encoded protein is CASSGTGGLPYYEQYF.

The gene calls are TRBV12-3 or TRBV12-4 and TRBJ2-2, with D maybe TRBD2 (6 bases). There are 16 residues in the CDR3. The V and J ends lost 5 bases and 4 bases respectively, with 17 bases between them. CDR3 sequence (DNA): TGTGCCAGCAGTCGCGGACTACGGAGTAGCACCGGGGAGCTGTTTTTT. It yields the protein CASSRGLRSSTGELFF.

Details on this clone: A read error may be the cause here, since a much bigger clone is one base away. This chain connects TRBV20-1 to TRBJ1-5; the D is unclear. The CDR3 runs 12 residues. Germline V CDR1 and CDR2: DFQATT, SNEGSKA (reference sequence). The CDR3 here is CSAEVGFRPQHF. Here the CDR3 DNA reads TGCAGTGCTGAGGTGGGATTTCGGCCCCAGCATTTC.

This clone is categorized as medium-sized. CDR3 sequence (DNA): TGTGCCAGCAGTTACCGCGGACAGGGTAGATTTGGCCACGAGCAGTACTTC. Protein product: CASSYRGQGRFGHEQYF. V gene TRBV6-5 combines with J gene TRBJ2-7; 8 positions agree with TRBD1. The CDR3 is 17 residues long. The trim removed 2 bases at V and 5 bases at J, leaving 14 bases unmatched. The germline gives CDR1 MNHEY, CDR2 SVGAGI.